This passage covers 24 T cell receptor beta chains from one sample sequenced in a study of T cells in Graves' hyperthyroidism and ophthalmopathy. What was amplified from RNA transcripts were TCR beta CDR3 regions. RT-PCR in the first round (using the HTBI primer set) targeted the TCR CDR3. Each CDR3 protein gets one entry after TCRdb re-called the multiplex PCR reads with MiXCR. The data contain about 290,000 distinct CDR3 sequences, 13% of them seen just once; the ten biggest clones take up almost 8%. Source material: blood. The receptors were gathered from a woman aged 30 to 39 with Graves' hyperthyroidism that later progressed to Graves' ophthalmopathy.

Remarks on this clonotype: Given a much more abundant clone one base away, this may be a read error. The chain employs TRBV4-2 and TRBJ2-5; 8 bases map to TRBD1. V gave up 1 base and J gave up 4 bases; unmatched junction bases: 8. Germline-derived CDR1 and CDR2 are LGHNA and YNFKEQ. The CDR3 covers 16 residues. This CDR3 reads CASSQGFRGLGETQYF. Written as DNA, the CDR3 is TGTGCCAGCAGCCAAGGTTTCAGGGGGCTGGGAGAGACCCAGTACTTC.

This clonotype was observed a handful of times. V gene TRBV4-3 combines with J gene TRBJ1-5, with no clear D. This CDR3 contains 14 residues. The germline CDR1 and CDR2 sequences are LGHNA and YSLEER. The V end lost 2 bases, the J end lost 3 bases, and 8 bases lay between the germline ends. Here the CDR3 reads CASSQRRNNQPQHF. The CDR3 nucleotides read TGCGCCAGCAGCCAACGCAGGAACAATCAGCCCCAGCATTTT.

The sample holds a few counts of this clonotype. J is TRBJ2-7 and V is TRBV4-1; TRBD2 aligns across 10 bases. This CDR3 region has 15 residues. Germline CDR1 reads MGHRA; CDR2 reads YSYEKL. V was clipped by 4 bases and J by 3 bases; unmatched bases: 6. The CDR3: CASSRALAGNYEQYF. In DNA, the CDR3 is TGCGCCAGCAGCCGAGCACTAGCGGGAAACTACGAGCAGTACTTC.

The rearrangement joins TRBV15 to TRBJ1-5; D is undetermined. V was trimmed by 0 bases and J by 4 bases, leaving 7 bases between them. Germline values: CDR1 LNHNV, CDR2 YYDKDF (reference sequence). This CDR3 is built from 14 residues. CDR3 bases: TGTGCCACCAGCAGAGATCGAGGGAATCAGCCCCAGCATTTT. Encoded protein: CATSRDRGNQPQHF.

The genes are TRBV19 and TRBJ1-5, with D perhaps matching TRBD1 (6 bases). V gave up 4 bases and J gave up 8 bases, with 15 bases separating them. Germline lookup yields CDR1 LNHDA and CDR2 SQIVND (reference sequence). The CDR3 is 14 amino acids. This CDR3 is CASSSSQGSKPQHF. CDR3 in DNA: TGTGCCAGTAGTAGCTCGCAGGGGTCCAAGCCCCAGCATTTT.

V gene TRBV6-9 combines with J gene TRBJ2-7, with TRBD2 identical over 7 bases. The germline gives CDR1 MNHGY, CDR2 SVAAGI. The CDR3 spans 14 residues. The J segment lost 2 bases and the V segment lost 4 bases, leaving 5 bases of the junction unmatched. The CDR3 nucleotides read TGTGCCAGCAGTTCACAACTAGCGCCCTACGAGCAGTACTTC. Encoded protein: CASSSQLAPYEQYF.

At least ten counts were recorded for this clonotype. The chain links TRBV20-1 to TRBJ2-3; D is unresolved. CDR1 DFQATT and CDR2 SNEGSKA come from the germline V gene (reference sequence). Trimming removed 1 base at V and 1 base at J, with 9 bases between. The CDR3 loop spans 14 amino acids. CDR3 sequence (DNA): TGCAGTGCTAGAGCAGGCTGGGGCACAGATACGCAGTATTTT. The encoded protein is CSARAGWGTDTQYF.

This clonotype was counted between two and nine times. The junction shows a germline mismatch at one end, possibly a read error. The rearrangement joins TRBV10-3 to TRBJ1-4, with a weak D call TRBD1 (5 bases). CDR3 length equals 13 residues. CDR1 is ENHRY, CDR2 SYGVKD, per germline. Written as DNA, the CDR3 is TGTGCCATCGGTGGGGGAACTAATGAAAAACCGTTTTTT. Protein: CAIGGGTNEKPFF.

In its sample, this clonotype was seen many times. The rearrangement links TRBV19 to TRBJ2-1, with TRBD2 identical over 10 bases. The CDR3 contains 19 residues. Losses at the gene ends were 3 bases for V and 3 bases for J; bases not matched to a gene: 14. From germline, CDR1 is LNHDA and CDR2 SQIVND (reference sequence). The CDR3 protein is CASSMGLPSGGGLYNEQFF. In DNA, the CDR3 is TGTGCCAGTAGTATGGGCCTCCCTAGCGGGGGTGGACTCTACAATGAGCAGTTCTTC.

The CDR3 sequence is CASSLVGGTELYGYTF. In DNA form, the CDR3 reads TGTGCCAGCAGCTTAGTGGGCGGGACAGAGCTTTATGGCTACACCTTC. The gene calls are TRBV7-9 and TRBJ1-2; 7 bases align to TRBD1. Germline assignment: CDR1 SEHNR and CDR2 FQNEAQ (reference sequence). V lost 1 base, J lost 5 bases, and 10 bases stayed unmatched. The CDR3 has 16 residues.

This clonotype has only a few counts. The chain employs TRBV7-6 and TRBJ2-2; D unresolved. Germline CDR1 and CDR2: SGHVS and FNYEAQ. CDR3 length: 14 amino acids. V was pared by 3 bases and J by 5 bases, with 10 bases between. The CDR3 DNA reads TGTGCCAGCAGCTTTCGTGGCCCAACCGGGGAGCTGTTTTTT. This encodes CASSFRGPTGELFF.

V and J are TRBV11-3 and TRBJ1-1; 9 bases are shared with TRBD1. The CDR3 extends over 16 amino acids. The trim removed 6 bases at V and 4 bases at J, leaving 12 bases unmatched. The V gene's germline CDR1 is SGHNT and CDR2 YENEEA. DNA of the CDR3: TGTGCCAGCAGGGATCCACAGGGGGCGCAGGCCACTGAAGCTTTCTTT. This encodes CASRDPQGAQATEAFF.

Ten or more counts support this clonotype. V is TRBV6-2 or TRBV6-3 and J is TRBJ2-7; TRBD1 matches at 10 bases. Germline lookup yields CDR1 MNHEY and CDR2 SVGEGT. The CDR3 is 15 residues long. After removal of 6 bases from V and 3 bases from J, the junction contained 8 bases not matched to a gene. In DNA, the CDR3 is TGTGCCAGCAGGCTACTCGGGACAGGGGACTACGAGCAGTACTTC. Translating it yields CASRLLGTGDYEQYF.

This clonotype was seen at least ten times. The rearrangement uses TRBV30 and TRBJ2-1; D is unclear. Between the trimmed V and J ends, which lost 1 base and 8 bases, there was a span of 6 bases. The CDR3 totals 11 residues. Per the germline V gene, CDR1 is GTSNPN and CDR2 is SVGIG (reference sequence). The CDR3 sequence: CAWSGLYEQFF. CDR3 nucleotides: TGTGCCTGGAGTGGGTTATATGAGCAGTTCTTC.

This clonotype was recorded many times. The chain is built from TRBV5-5 and TRBJ1-1; D is unclear. V was cut by 0 bases and J by 4 bases, with 7 bases left in between. Germline-derived CDR1 and CDR2 are SGHKS and YYEKEE (reference sequence). This CDR3 spans 13 amino acids. The CDR3 bases are TGTGCCAGCAGCTTGGGATCGGGCACTGAAGCTTTCTTT. Its protein is CASSLGSGTEAFF.

Many counts were recorded for this clonotype. The chain combines TRBV28 with TRBJ2-3, with D perhaps TRBD1 (6 bases). The CDR3 runs 14 residues. Trimming removed 8 bases from V and 0 bases from J, with 12 bases in between. Germline CDR1 reads MDHEN; CDR2 reads SYDVKM. This CDR3 reads CASETGYSTDTQYF. Here the CDR3 DNA reads TGTGCCAGCGAAACAGGGTATAGCACAGATACGCAGTATTTT.

This sequence joins TRBV4-3 and TRBJ2-5; D gene uncertain. The V end was cut by 1 base, the J end by 5 bases, with 8 bases between. The CDR3 runs 13 residues. Germline lookup yields CDR1 LGHNA and CDR2 YSLEER. The CDR3 spells CASSQGPRETQYF. In DNA form, the CDR3 reads TGCGCCAGCAGCCAAGGACCGCGCGAGACCCAGTACTTC.

This chain uses TRBV5-6 with TRBJ2-7, with D perhaps TRBD1 (5 bases). CDR3 length: 14 amino acids. Deletions cut 0 bases from V and 3 bases from J, with 10 bases between. Germline assignment: CDR1 SGHDT and CDR2 YYEEEE. The CDR3 loop reads CASSLGDSLYEQYF. The CDR3 DNA reads as TGTGCCAGCAGCTTGGGTGACAGCCTCTACGAGCAGTACTTC.

This chain connects TRBV7-8 to TRBJ2-5; D is perhaps TRBD2 (5 bases). V was clipped by 2 bases and J by 7 bases, with 23 bases between them. The CDR3 is 17 residues long. In germline, CDR1 is SGHVS, CDR2 FQNEAQ. DNA for the CDR3: TGTGCCAGCAGCTTATCAGACGGAGCTAGCCCGGTGGGGACCCAGTACTTC. Protein: CASSLSDGASPVGTQYF.

Many counts were recorded for this clonotype. The chain is built from TRBV27 and TRBJ1-2, with a possible D match to TRBD1 (6 bases). Trimming shortened V by 4 bases and J by 3 bases, and 15 bases separated the two germline ends. CDR3 size: 15 residues. Germline V lookup: CDR1 MNHEY, CDR2 SMNVEV (reference sequence). This CDR3 reads CASSSWEEGDYGYTF. The CDR3 DNA is TGTGCCAGCAGTTCCTGGGAGGAGGGGGACTATGGCTACACCTTC.

With respect to this clonotype: This may be a read error: a much more frequent sequence differs by one nucleotide. This sequence joins TRBV9 and TRBJ2-1, with 12 bases aligning to TRBD2. The closer fit of TRBJ2-7 to the DNA end suggests the J call may be wrong. CDR3 length: 16 residues. CDR1 is SGDLS, CDR2 YYNGEE, per germline. CDR3 protein: CASSVGGGLAGNEQYF. CDR3 coding DNA: TGTGCCAGCAGCGTAGGGGGGGGACTAGCGGGCAATGAGCAGTACTTC.

This clonotype was recorded at least ten times. The J gene is TRBJ2-5, the V gene TRBV11-2, with 8 bases lining up with TRBD2. The CDR3 has 17 amino acids. With V trimmed by 1 base and J by 5 bases, 12 bases remained unmatched. Germline V gene sequence: CDR1 SGHAT, CDR2 FQNNGV. CDR3 bases: TGTGCCAGCAGCTTAGCCCCTCTAGCGGGCTCCAGGGAGACCCAGTACTTC. Translating it yields CASSLAPLAGSRETQYF.

The genes are TRBV9 and TRBJ2-1; the D is unclear. Germline values: CDR1 SGDLS, CDR2 YYNGEE. This CDR3 is 13 amino acids long. Between the trimmed V and J ends, which lost 0 bases and 5 bases, there was a span of 6 bases. The DNA of the CDR3 is TGTGCCAGCAGCGTAGTACATGACAATGAGCAGTTCTTC. It codes for CASSVVHDNEQFF. Supplemented by reference TRBV9 and TRBJ2-1, the full variable domain reads DSGVTQTPKHLITATGQRVTLRCSPRSGDLSVYWYQQSLDQGLQFLIQYYNGEERAKGNILERFSAQQFPDLHSELNLSSLELGDSALYFCASSVVHDNEQFFGPGTRLTVL.

This chain links TRBV19 with TRBJ1-2; no clear D gene. The ends were cut back, 2 bases at V and 8 bases at J, with 12 bases in the middle. The CDR3 has 13 amino acids. In germline, CDR1 is LNHDA, CDR2 SQIVND (reference sequence). The CDR3 here is CASSIQDTSGYTF. The DNA for the CDR3 is TGTGCCAGTAGTATACAAGACACTTCGGGCTACACCTTC.